A selection of T cell receptor beta chains follows, all from one sample in a study of T cells in Graves' hyperthyroidism and ophthalmopathy. TCRdb re-analysed the multiplex PCR reads in MiXCR, keeping a single row per CDR3 protein. The sample includes hundreds of thousands of distinct CDR3 sequences, roughly 14% of them seen just once. Sequenced material: blood. Receptors were obtained from a woman aged 40 to 49 with Graves' ophthalmopathy. Both conserved end residues are part of each CDR3. A D gene is named only where the DNA matches it firmly. Only some rows state a clone size, as once, few, many or a class for expanded clones.

>NA|NA|14|TRBJ1-1|TRBV6-2/TRBV6-3
TGTGCCAGCTCACCTAACCAGGACAACACTGAAGCTTTCTTT
CASSPNQDNTEAFF
>TRBD1|many|14|TRBJ1-2|TRBV7-8
TGTGCCAGCAGCTTAGGTCACAGGGGGGAAGGCTACACCTTC
CASSLGHRGEGYTF
>TRBD1|many|14|TRBJ1-5|TRBV6-1
TGTGCCAGCAGGGCAGGGGGAAGCAATCAGCCCCAGCATTTT
CASRAGGSNQPQHF
>TRBD1|many|14|TRBJ1-5|TRBV28
TGTGCCAGCCGTACGACAGGGTTTGGTCAGCCCCAGCATTTT
CASRTTGFGQPQHF
>NA|many|15|TRBJ2-2|TRBV27
TGTGCCAGCAGTTTACTGGAGACGGGGACCGGGGAGCTGTTTTTT
CASSLLETGTGELFF
>TRBD1|few|16|TRBJ2-2|TRBV29-1
TGCAGCGTTGAAGCTGAGACAGGGGGCGCTTCCGGGGAGCTGTTTTTT
CSVEAETGGASGELFF
>NA|many|13|TRBJ1-2|TRBV19
TGTGCCAGTAGTACCGGACAGACCTATGGCTACACCTTC
CASSTGQTYGYTF
>NA|many|14|TRBJ2-5|TRBV20-1
TGCAGTGCTAGACCAACTCTAAACCAAGAGACCCAGTACTTC
CSARPTLNQETQYF
>TRBD2|NA|15|TRBJ2-2|TRBV20-1
TGCAGTGCCTGGGGACTAGCGGGAGCGGTCGGGGAGCTGTTTTTT
CSAWGLAGAVGELFF
>NA|NA|13|TRBJ2-7|TRBV6-2/TRBV6-3
TGTGCCAGCAAGGACGGGGGGCGTTACGAGCAGTACTTC
CASKDGGRYEQYF
>TRBD2|few|14|TRBJ2-2|TRBV15
TGTGCCACCGGCTCCGGGACTACATTTGGGGAGCTGTTTTTT
CATGSGTTFGELFF
>NA|many|15|TRBJ1-5|TRBV5-1
TGCGCCAGCAGCCTCGAGGGGGGTGACAATCAGCCCCAGCATTTT
CASSLEGGDNQPQHF
>TRBD1|many|17|TRBJ1-5|TRBV11-3
TGTGCCAGCAGCTTAAGCACAGGGGGCGAGTGCAATCAGCCCCAGCATTTT
CASSLSTGGECNQPQHF
>NA|many|14|TRBJ2-2|TRBV5-1
TGCGCCAGCAGCTTAGGGGGAGCGGACGGGGAGCTGTTTTTT
CASSLGGADGELFF
>NA|once|15|TRBJ1-6|TRBV3-1
TGTGCCAGCAGCCCACGGACAGCGCCTAATTCACCCCTCCACTTT
CASSPRTAPNSPLHF
>TRBD2|few|16|TRBJ2-3|TRBV30
TGTGCCTGGAGTGGGGTAGCGGGAGTAGGAGGAGATACGCAGTATTTT
CAWSGVAGVGGDTQYF
>TRBD1|NA|13|TRBJ1-1|TRBV27
TGTGCCAGCAGACAGGGGAGCGGCACTGAAGCTTTCTTT
CASRQGSGTEAFF
>NA|many|13|TRBJ2-7|TRBV3-1
TGTGCCAGCAGCCATGGACTGAGCTACGAGCAGTACTTC
CASSHGLSYEQYF
>NA|many|18|TRBJ2-2|TRBV27
TGTGCCAGCAGTTTACAGCGGACAGCCCCGTTGGTACCGGGGGAGCTGTTTTTT
CASSLQRTAPLVPGELFF
>NA|many|17|TRBJ2-7|TRBV5-1
TGCGCCAGCTCTACCAACCGTGGCGGGGGCTACTCCTACGAGCAGTACTTC
CASSTNRGGGYSYEQYF
>TRBD1|many|13|TRBJ1-4|TRBV25-1
TGTGCCAGCCGCGGGCAGGGGGGTGAAAAACTGTTTTTT
CASRGQGGEKLFF
>NA|many|15|TRBJ1-2|TRBV5-1
TGCGCCAGCAGGGCGAGTACCGGGACACCGTATGGCTACACCTTC
CASRASTGTPYGYTF
>TRBD1|NA|16|TRBJ1-2|TRBV18
TGTGCCAGCTCACCAGGCGGACAGGGGGCGGCCTATGGCTACACCTTC
CASSPGGQGAAYGYTF
>NA|NA|15|TRBJ1-5|TRBV27
TGTGCCAGCAGTCCGTCGAAGCCAGGGAATCAGCCCCAGCATTTT
CASSPSKPGNQPQHF
>NA|many|14|TRBJ1-2|TRBV12-3/TRBV12-4
TGTGCCAGCAGTTTAACAGGCGACAACTATGGCTACACCTTC
CASSLTGDNYGYTF
>NA|NA|13|TRBJ1-5|TRBV6-1
TGTGCCAGCAGTGAAGGGATTCCTGAGCCCCAGCATTTT
CASSEGIPEPQHF
>TRBD1|NA|15|TRBJ2-7|TRBV11-2
TGTGCCAGCAGCTTAGCCCCTACAGGGGTTGGCGAGCAGTACTTC
CASSLAPTGVGEQYF
>NA|many|14|TRBJ2-7|TRBV12-3/TRBV12-4
TGTGCCAGCAGTTCCCTAGAGGGGACTTACGAGCAGTACTTC
CASSSLEGTYEQYF
>NA|few|15|TRBJ1-2|TRBV6-5
TGTGCCAGCAGTTTCCGACGGACGTCTAACTATGGCTACACCTTC
CASSFRRTSNYGYTF
>NA|many|13|TRBJ1-2|TRBV20-1
TGCAGTGCTAGAGCTTCGTCCAGGGCCGGCTACACCTTC
CSARASSRAGYTF
>TRBD1|NA|15|TRBJ2-7|TRBV28
TGTGCCAGCAGTTTATCTAGGGACAGGACGAACGAGCAGTACTTC
CASSLSRDRTNEQYF
>NA|many|14|TRBJ1-5|TRBV28
TGTGCCAGCAGGACACAGGGTTCTCATCAGCCCCAGCATTTT
CASRTQGSHQPQHF
>TRBD2|many|15|TRBJ2-5|TRBV4-2
TGTGCCAGCAGCGAGGGACTAGCGGGAGGAGAGACCCAGTACTTC
CASSEGLAGGETQYF
>TRBD2|NA|15|TRBJ2-2|TRBV5-1
TGCGCCAGCAGCCCGGCGGGAGACTTTACCGGGGAGCTGTTTTTT
CASSPAGDFTGELFF
>NA|NA|12|TRBJ2-7|TRBV20-1
TGCAGTGCTAAACGGGAAGACTACGAGCAGTACTTC
CSAKREDYEQYF
>NA|NA|13|TRBJ2-5|TRBV28
TGTGCCAGCATGCTGACAGGGAGGCTTACCCAGTACTTC
CASMLTGRLTQYF
>NA|once|14|TRBJ1-1|TRBV5-1
TGCGCCAGCAGCCCAGGACCCGAGAACACTGAAGCTTTCTTT
CASSPGPENTEAFF
>NA|many|13|TRBJ1-2|TRBV29-1
TGCAGCGTTGAGGGCAGGGTGAAAGGAGGCTACACCTTC
CSVEGRVKGGYTF
>TRBD2|many|16|TRBJ2-2|TRBV11-2
TGTGCCAGCAGCCTACGGACTAGCGGGTATCCCGGGGAGCTGTTTTTT
CASSLRTSGYPGELFF
>TRBD1|NA|16|TRBJ2-5|TRBV6-5
TGTGCCAGCAGTTACGACGGGACAGGGAATTCAGAGACCCAGTACTTC
CASSYDGTGNSETQYF
>TRBD2|NA|17|TRBJ2-5|TRBV19
TGTGCCAGTAGTATCCCAGGACTAGCGGGAGCCCAAGAGACCCAGTACTTC
CASSIPGLAGAQETQYF
>TRBD2|many|15|TRBJ2-7|TRBV28
TGTGCCAGCAGTAACGGACTAGCGGGTTCCTACGAGCAGTACTTC
CASSNGLAGSYEQYF
>TRBD2|NA|18|TRBJ2-5|TRBV4-3
TGCGCCAGCAGCCAAGATCTGCTAGCGGGAGGGGGGGGAGAGACCCAGTACTTC
CASSQDLLAGGGGETQYF
>NA|NA|15|TRBJ1-3|TRBV5-5
TGTGCCAGCAGCTTCCGGGAAAACGCTGGAAACACCATATATTTT
CASSFRENAGNTIYF
>NA|few|15|TRBJ1-3|TRBV27
TGTGCCAGCAGTTTATCTGGCTTCTCTGGAAACACCATATATTTT
CASSLSGFSGNTIYF
>NA|many|18|TRBJ1-2|TRBV5-1
TGCGCCAGCAGCTTGGACCGGGACACACGCCGGTTAACTTATGGCTACACCTTC
CASSLDRDTRRLTYGYTF
>NA|many|13|TRBJ1-5|TRBV28
TGTGCCAGCGGCACGGGTTCTTGGCAGCCCCAGCATTTT
CASGTGSWQPQHF